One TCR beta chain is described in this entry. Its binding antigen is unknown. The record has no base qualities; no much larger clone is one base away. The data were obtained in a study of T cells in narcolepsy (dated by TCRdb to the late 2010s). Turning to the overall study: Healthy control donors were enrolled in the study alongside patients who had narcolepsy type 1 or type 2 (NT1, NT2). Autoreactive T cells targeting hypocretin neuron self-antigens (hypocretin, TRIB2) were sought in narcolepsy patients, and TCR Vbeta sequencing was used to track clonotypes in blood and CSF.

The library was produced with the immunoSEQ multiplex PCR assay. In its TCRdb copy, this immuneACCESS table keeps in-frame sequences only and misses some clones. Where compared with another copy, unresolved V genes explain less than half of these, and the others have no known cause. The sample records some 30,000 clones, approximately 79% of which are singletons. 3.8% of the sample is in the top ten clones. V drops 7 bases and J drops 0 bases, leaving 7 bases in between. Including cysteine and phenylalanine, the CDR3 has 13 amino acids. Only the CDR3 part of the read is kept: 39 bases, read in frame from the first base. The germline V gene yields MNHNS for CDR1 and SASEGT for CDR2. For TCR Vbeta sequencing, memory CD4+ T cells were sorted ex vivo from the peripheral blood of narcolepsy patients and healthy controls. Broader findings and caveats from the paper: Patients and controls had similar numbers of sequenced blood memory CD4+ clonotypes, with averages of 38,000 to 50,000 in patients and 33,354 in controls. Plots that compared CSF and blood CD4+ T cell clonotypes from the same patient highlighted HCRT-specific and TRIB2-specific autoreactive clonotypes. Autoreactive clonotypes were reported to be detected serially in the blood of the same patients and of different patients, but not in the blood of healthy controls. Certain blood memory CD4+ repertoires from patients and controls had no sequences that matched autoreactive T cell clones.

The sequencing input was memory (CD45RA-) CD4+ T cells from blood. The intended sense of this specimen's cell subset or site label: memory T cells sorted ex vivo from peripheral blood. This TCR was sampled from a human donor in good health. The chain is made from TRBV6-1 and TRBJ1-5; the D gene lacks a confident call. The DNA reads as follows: TGTGCCAGCATCGCTTATAGCAATCAGCCCCAGCATTTT. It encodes CASIAYSNQPQHF.